Following are 8 T cell receptor beta chains from one sample sequenced in a study of cytomegalovirus exposure and HLA in healthy donors. The protocol was immunoSEQ multiplex PCR, while the TCRdb copy is restricted to in-frame clones and leaves out a portion. The sample has 65,000 or so clones, just under 95% seen once. The source material was PBMCs. Source of these receptors: a man aged 18-30 years in good health and CMV-seropositive.

This sequence joins TRBV28 and TRBJ2-1; TRBD1 matches at 11 bases. CDR1 MDHEN and CDR2 SYDVKM come from the germline V gene. This CDR3 spans 15 amino acids. V was clipped by 6 bases and J by 3 bases; unmatched bases: 4. The CDR3 loop is CASRSGTGGYNEQFF. The CDR3 nucleotides are TGTGCCAGCAGATCCGGGACAGGGGGCTACAATGAGCAGTTCTTC.

The rearrangement joins TRBV9 to TRBJ1-5; possible D gene TRBD1, 5 bases. This CDR3 is 15 amino acids long. V shed 0 bases and J shed 5 bases, with 12 bases lying between them. CDR1 is SGDLS and CDR2 is YYNGEE in the germline V gene. CDR3 region: CASSVAGGRDQPQHF. Here the CDR3 DNA reads TGTGCCAGCAGCGTAGCTGGGGGGAGGGATCAGCCCCAGCATTTT.

This chain connects TRBV18 to TRBJ1-2; D is perhaps TRBD1 (5 bases). Deletions cut 6 bases from V and 8 bases from J, with 22 bases between. CDR1 KGHSH and CDR2 LQKENI come from the germline V gene. The CDR3 contains 15 residues. The chain's CDR3 is CASSPDTQPLGGYTF. The CDR3 DNA reads as TGTGCCAGCTCTCCGGACACGCAACCACTCGGGGGCTACACCTTC.

V is TRBV5-6 and J is TRBJ1-2; D gene ambiguous. Germline CDR1 and CDR2: SGHDT and YYEEEE. The CDR3 covers 16 residues. Trimming shortened V by 2 bases and J by 4 bases, and 18 bases separated the two germline ends. The CDR3 DNA reads as TGTGCCAGCAGCTTTCTAGAGGCAGAGAGAAGCTATGGCTACACCTTC. Translated, it gives CASSFLEAERSYGYTF. The entire variable domain, with the rest obtained from reference TRBV5-6 and TRBJ1-2, is as follows: DAGVTQSPTHLIKTRGQQVTLRCSPKSGHDTVSWYQQALGQGPQFIFQYYEEEERQRGNFPDRFSGHQFPNYSSELNVNALLLGDSALYLCASSFLEAERSYGYTFGSGTRLTVV.

V usage is TRBV11-2 and J usage is TRBJ2-2; D is unresolved. This CDR3 has 13 residues. The germline V gene has CDR1 SGHAT and CDR2 FQNNGV. V was trimmed by 2 bases and J by 5 bases, leaving 6 bases between them. The CDR3 DNA follows: TGTGCCAGCAGCTTATTAGAGACCGGGGAGCTGTTTTTT. This gives the protein CASSLLETGELFF.

This CDR3 is CASSHGLAGTYEQYF. The CDR3 DNA reads TGTGCCAGCAGTCACGGACTAGCGGGGACCTACGAGCAGTACTTC. This rearrangement joins TRBV27 to TRBJ2-5; 12 bases line up with TRBD2. TRBJ2-7 explains the end of the DNA better; the J call may be wrong. The CDR3 consists of 15 residues. From germline, CDR1 is MNHEY and CDR2 SMNVEV (reference sequence).

This clone is a singleton in its sample. The genes are TRBV27 and TRBJ2-1; TRBD2 matches 11 bases. CDR3 length: 15 amino acids. J was trimmed by 8 bases and V by 5 bases; bases with no gene match: 8. Per germline, CDR1 MNHEY and CDR2 SMNVEV (reference sequence). The CDR3 DNA reads as TGTGCCAGCAGTCCCCTAGCGGGAGGAGGAGATGAGCAGTTCTTC. This codes for CASSPLAGGGDEQFF.

The chain recombines TRBV4-1 with TRBJ1-1; D unresolved. Trimming cost V 0 bases and J 1 base, with 18 bases left between them. Germline-derived CDR1 and CDR2 are MGHRA and YSYEKL. The CDR3 is made up of 18 amino acids. CDR3 nucleotides: TGCGCCAGCAGCCAAGAACGACTAGGAGGTTGGGAGAACACTGAAGCTTTCTTT. Translating gives CASSQERLGGWENTEAFF.